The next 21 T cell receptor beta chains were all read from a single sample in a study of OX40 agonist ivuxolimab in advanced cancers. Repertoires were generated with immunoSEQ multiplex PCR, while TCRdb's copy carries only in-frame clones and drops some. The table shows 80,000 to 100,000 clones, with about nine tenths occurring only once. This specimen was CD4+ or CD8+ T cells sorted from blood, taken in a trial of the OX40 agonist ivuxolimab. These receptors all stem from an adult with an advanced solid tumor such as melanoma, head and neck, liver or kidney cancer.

The CDR3 DNA reads TGCGCCAGCAGCACGCTGGACCCCCCTCTCTATTTT. It yields the protein CASSTLDPPLYF. This chain uses TRBV5-1 with TRBJ2-3, with D unresolved. The CDR3 consists of 12 residues. V was shortened by 4 bases and J by 15 bases, with 18 bases between the two germline ends. Germline V CDR1 and CDR2: SGHRS, YFSETQ.

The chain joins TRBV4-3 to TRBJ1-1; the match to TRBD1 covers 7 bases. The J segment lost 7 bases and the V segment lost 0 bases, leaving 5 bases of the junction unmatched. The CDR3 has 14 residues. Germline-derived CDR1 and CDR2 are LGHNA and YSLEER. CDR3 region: CASSQEHRGNEAFF. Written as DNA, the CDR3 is TGCGCCAGCAGCCAAGAACACAGGGGAAATGAAGCTTTCTTT.

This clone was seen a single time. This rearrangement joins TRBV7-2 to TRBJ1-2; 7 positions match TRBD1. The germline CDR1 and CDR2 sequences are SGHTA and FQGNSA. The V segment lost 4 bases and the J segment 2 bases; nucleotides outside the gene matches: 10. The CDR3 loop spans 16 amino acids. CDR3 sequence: CASSSFPRGRNYGYTF. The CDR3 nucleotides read TGTGCCAGCAGCTCATTTCCGAGGGGGCGCAACTATGGCTACACCTTC.

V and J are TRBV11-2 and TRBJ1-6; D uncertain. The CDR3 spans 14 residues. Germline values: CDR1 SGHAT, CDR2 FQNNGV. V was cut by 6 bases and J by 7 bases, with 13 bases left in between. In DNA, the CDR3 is TGTGCCAGCAGGCTCCCCTGGTGGAATTCACCCCTCCACTTT. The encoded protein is CASRLPWWNSPLHF.

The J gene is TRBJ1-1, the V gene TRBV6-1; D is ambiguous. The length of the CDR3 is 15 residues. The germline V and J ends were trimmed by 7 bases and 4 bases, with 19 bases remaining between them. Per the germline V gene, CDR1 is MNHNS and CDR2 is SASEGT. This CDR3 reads CASTRVASRGTEAFF. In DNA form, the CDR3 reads TGTGCCAGCACCCGGGTCGCCTCTCGGGGCACTGAAGCTTTCTTT.

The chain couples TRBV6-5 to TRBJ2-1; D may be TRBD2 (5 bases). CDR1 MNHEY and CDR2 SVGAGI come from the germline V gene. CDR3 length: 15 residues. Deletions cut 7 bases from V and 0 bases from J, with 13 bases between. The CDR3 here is CASKGLRSSYNEQFF. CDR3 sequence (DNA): TGTGCCAGCAAAGGACTTAGGAGCTCCTACAATGAGCAGTTCTTC.

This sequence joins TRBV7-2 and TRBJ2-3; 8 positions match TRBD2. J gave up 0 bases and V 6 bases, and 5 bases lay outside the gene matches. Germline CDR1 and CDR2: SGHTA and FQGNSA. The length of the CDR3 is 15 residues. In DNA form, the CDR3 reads TGTGCCAGCAGGAGAGCGGGGGAGAGCACAGATACGCAGTATTTT. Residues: CASRRAGESTDTQYF.

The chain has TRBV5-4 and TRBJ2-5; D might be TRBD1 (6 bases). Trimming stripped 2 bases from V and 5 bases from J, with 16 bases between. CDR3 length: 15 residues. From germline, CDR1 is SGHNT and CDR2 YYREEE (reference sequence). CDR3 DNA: TGTGCCAGCAGCTTAGGCAGGCCTCAGGGGGAGACCCAGTACTTC. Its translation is CASSLGRPQGETQYF.

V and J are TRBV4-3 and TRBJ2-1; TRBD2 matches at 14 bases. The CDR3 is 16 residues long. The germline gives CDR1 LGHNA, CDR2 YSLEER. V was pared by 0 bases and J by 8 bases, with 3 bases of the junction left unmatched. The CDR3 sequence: CASSQETSGGAYEQFF. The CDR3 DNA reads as TGCGCCAGCAGCCAAGAGACTAGCGGGGGGGCATATGAGCAGTTCTTC.

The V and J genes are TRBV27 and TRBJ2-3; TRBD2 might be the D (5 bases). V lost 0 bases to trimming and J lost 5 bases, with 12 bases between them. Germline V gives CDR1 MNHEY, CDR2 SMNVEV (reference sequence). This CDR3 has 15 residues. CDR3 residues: CASSLSVGVGDTQYF. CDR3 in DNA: TGTGCCAGCAGTTTATCAGTCGGGGTGGGAGATACGCAGTATTTT.

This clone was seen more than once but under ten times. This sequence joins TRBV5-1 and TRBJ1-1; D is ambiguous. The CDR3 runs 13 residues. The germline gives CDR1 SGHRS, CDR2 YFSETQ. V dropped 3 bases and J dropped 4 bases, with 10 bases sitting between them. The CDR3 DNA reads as TGCGCCAGCAGCTCGCAAGGGAGCACTGAAGCTTTCTTT. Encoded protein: CASSSQGSTEAFF.

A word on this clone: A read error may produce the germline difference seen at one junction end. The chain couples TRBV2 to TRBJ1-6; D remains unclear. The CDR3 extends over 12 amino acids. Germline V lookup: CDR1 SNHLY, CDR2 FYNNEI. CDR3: CASREDFSPLHF. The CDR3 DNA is TGTGCCAGCAGGGAAGACTTCTCACCCCTCCACTTT.

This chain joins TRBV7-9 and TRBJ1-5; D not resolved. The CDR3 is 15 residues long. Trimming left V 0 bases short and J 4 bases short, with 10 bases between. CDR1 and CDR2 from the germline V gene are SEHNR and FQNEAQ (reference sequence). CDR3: CASSLAAGGNQPQHF. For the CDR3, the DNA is TGTGCCAGCAGCTTAGCGGCAGGAGGAAATCAGCCCCAGCATTTT.

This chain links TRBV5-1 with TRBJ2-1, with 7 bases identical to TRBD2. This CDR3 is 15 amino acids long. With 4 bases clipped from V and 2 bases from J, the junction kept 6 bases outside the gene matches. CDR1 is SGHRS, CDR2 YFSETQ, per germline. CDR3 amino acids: CASSPSGGTYNEQFF. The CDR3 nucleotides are TGCGCCAGCAGCCCTAGCGGCGGAACCTACAATGAGCAGTTCTTC.

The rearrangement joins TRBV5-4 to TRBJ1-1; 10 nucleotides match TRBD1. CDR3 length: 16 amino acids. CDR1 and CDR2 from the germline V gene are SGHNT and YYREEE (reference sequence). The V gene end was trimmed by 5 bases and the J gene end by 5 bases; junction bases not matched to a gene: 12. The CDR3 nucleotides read TGTGCCAGCAGTTCTGGGGACAGGGGCGGATTGACTGAAGCTTTCTTT. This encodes CASSSGDRGGLTEAFF.

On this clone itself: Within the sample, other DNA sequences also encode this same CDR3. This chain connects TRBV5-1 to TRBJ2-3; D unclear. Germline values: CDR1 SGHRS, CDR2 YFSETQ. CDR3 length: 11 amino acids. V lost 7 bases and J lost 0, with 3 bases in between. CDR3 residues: CASSSTDTQYF. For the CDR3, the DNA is TGCGCCAGCTCTAGCACAGATACGCAGTATTTT.

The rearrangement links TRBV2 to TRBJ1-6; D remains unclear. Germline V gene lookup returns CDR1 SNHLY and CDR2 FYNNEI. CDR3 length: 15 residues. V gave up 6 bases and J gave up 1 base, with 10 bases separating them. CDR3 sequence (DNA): TGTGCCAGCAGAAGTCAGGCGTCCTATAATTCACCCCTCCACTTT. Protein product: CASRSQASYNSPLHF.

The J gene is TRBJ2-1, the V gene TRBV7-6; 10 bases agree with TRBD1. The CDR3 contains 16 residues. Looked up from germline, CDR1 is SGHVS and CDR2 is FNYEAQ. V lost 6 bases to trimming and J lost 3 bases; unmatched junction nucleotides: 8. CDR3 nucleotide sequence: TGTGCCAGCAGACAGACAGGGGGCGCTTACTACAATGAGCAGTTCTTC. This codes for CASRQTGGAYYNEQFF.

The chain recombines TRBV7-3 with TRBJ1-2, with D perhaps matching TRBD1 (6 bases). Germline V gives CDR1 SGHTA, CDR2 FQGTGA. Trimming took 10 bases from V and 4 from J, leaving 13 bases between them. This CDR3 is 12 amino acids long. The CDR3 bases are TGTGCCACCCAGGGGCGCGTCTATGGCTACACCTTC. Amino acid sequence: CATQGRVYGYTF.

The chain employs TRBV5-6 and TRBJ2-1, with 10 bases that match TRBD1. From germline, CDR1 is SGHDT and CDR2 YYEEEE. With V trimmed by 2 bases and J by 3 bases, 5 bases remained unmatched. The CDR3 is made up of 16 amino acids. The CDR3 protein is CASSLGGTGVYNEQFF. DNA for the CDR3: TGTGCCAGCAGCTTAGGCGGGACAGGGGTCTACAATGAGCAGTTCTTC.

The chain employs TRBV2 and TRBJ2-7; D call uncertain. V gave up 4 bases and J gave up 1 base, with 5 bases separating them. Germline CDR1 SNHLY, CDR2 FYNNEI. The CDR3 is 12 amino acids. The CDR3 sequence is CASSVQSYEQYF. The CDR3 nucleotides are TGTGCCAGCAGTGTGCAATCCTACGAGCAGTACTTC.